This T cell receptor (beta chain) was observed in a study of blood T cell repertoires in COVID-19. Study summary: COVID-19 samples collected from the United States, Italy and Spain covered acute and convalescent phases.

The data were produced by immunoSEQ multiplex PCR, yet TCRdb's version contains in-frame clones alone and is incomplete. Of 200,000 or so clones in the sample, roughly three quarters were seen once. Germline V lookup: CDR1 LNHDA, CDR2 SQIVND (reference sequence). With 3 bases clipped from V and 3 bases from J, the junction kept 9 bases outside the gene matches. The CDR3 is 16 amino acids. The chain employs TRBV19 and TRBJ2-5; 8 bases line up with TRBD2. The TCR was taken from a man between 60 and 75 years old with active or convalescent COVID-19. The sequenced sample consisted of peripheral blood. The CDR3 DNA follows: TGTGCCAGTAGTATGTCTACCGGGACTAGAGAAGAGACCCAGTACTTC. It codes for CASSMSTGTREETQYF.